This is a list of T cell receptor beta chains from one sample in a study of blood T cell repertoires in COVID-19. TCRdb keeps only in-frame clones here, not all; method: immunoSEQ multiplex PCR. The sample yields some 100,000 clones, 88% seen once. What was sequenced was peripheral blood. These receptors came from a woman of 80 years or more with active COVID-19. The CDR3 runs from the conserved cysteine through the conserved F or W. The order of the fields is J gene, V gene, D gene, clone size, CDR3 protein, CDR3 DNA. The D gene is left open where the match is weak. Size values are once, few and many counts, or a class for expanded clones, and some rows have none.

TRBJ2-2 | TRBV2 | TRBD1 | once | CASRADRGYGELFF | TGTGCCAGCAGGGCTGACAGGGGGTACGGGGAGCTGTTTTTT
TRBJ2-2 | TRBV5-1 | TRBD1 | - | CASSWTGGNGELFF | TGCGCCAGCAGCTGGACAGGGGGAAACGGGGAGCTGTTTTTT
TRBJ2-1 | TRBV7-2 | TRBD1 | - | CASSTGTGPYNEQFF | TGTGCCAGCAGCACCGGGACAGGTCCCTACAATGAGCAGTTCTTC
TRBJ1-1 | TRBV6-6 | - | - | CASSYSSTGNTEAFF | TGTGCCAGCAGTTACTCGAGTACGGGGAACACTGAAGCTTTCTTT
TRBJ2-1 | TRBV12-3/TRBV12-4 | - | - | CASSFAVNNEQFF | TGTGCCAGCAGTTTCGCAGTTAACAATGAGCAGTTCTTC
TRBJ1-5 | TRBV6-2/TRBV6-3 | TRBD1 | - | CASSYRPGQGPYSNQPQHF | TGTGCCAGCAGTTACCGACCGGGACAGGGGCCTTATAGCAATCAGCCCCAGCATTTT
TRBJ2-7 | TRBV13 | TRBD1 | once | CASSPRQGRGEQYF | TGTGCCAGCAGCCCCAGACAGGGCCGGGGCGAGCAGTACTTC
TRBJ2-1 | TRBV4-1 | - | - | CASRPTGTSNNEQFF | TGCGCCAGCAGGCCAACCGGGACTTCTAACAATGAGCAGTTCTTC
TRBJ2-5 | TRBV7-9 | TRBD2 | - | CASSLGTGGRTQYF | TGTGCCAGCAGCTTAGGAACGGGAGGACGGACCCAGTACTTC
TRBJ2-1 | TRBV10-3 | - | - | CAISEPRTPYNEQFF | TGTGCCATCAGTGAGCCCCGGACTCCTTACAATGAGCAGTTCTTC
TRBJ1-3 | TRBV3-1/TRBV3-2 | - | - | CASSQDQGGNTIYF | TGTGCCAGCAGCCAAGATCAGGGGGGAAACACCATATATTTT
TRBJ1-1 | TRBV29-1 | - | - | CSVGREPREAFF | TGCAGCGTTGGGCGGGAGCCGCGAGAAGCTTTCTTT
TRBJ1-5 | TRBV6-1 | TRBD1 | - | CASSAARTGGSNQPQHF | TGTGCCAGCAGTGCGGCTCGGACAGGCGGAAGCAATCAGCCCCAGCATTTT
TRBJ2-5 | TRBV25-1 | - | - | CASSELTGTKGTQYF | TGTGCCAGCAGTGAACTCACAGGGACCAAGGGGACCCAGTACTTC
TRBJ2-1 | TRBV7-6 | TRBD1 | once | CASSSYRGKDNEQFF | TGTGCCAGCAGCTCTTACAGGGGTAAAGACAATGAGCAGTTCTTC
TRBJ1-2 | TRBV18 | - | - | CASSPRGFSEGYTF | TGTGCCAGCTCACCTCGAGGCTTCTCGGAAGGCTACACCTTC
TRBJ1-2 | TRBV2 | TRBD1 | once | CASSEGQGSGYTF | TGTGCCAGCAGTGAGGGACAGGGAAGTGGCTACACCTTC
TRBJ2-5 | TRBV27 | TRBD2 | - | CASSSLREGGLETQYF | TGTGCCAGCAGTTCCCTTAGGGAGGGCGGGTTAGAGACCCAGTACTTC